This entry lists 25 T cell receptor beta chains sequenced from one sample in a study of T cell clonotyping in hematopoietic cell transplantation. Generated by immunoSEQ multiplex PCR, the TCRdb table keeps only in-frame clones and is missing some. The table lists about 41,000 clones, 95% of them singletons. The sequenced sample was peripheral blood mononuclear cells. The receptors stem from a man aged 30 to 45 in good health. Some clones in this sample may be carry-over from other donors' samples.

The chain uses TRBV4-3 and TRBJ1-2; weak D call: TRBD1 (6 bases). The germline gives CDR1 LGHNA, CDR2 YSLEER. This CDR3 spans 16 amino acids. The ends were cut back, 0 bases at V and 6 bases at J, with 17 bases in the middle. The CDR3 spells CASSQELGGGRDGYTF. As DNA, the CDR3 is TGCGCCAGCAGCCAAGAATTAGGCGGGGGGCGCGATGGCTACACCTTC.

With regard to this clone: Sequence at one end of the junction differs from germline and may be a read error. V is TRBV7-2 and J is TRBJ2-7; TRBD1 matches at 7 bases. Per germline, CDR1 SGHTA and CDR2 FQGNSA. This CDR3 contains 13 residues. The CDR3 is CASSLTLTGQVRF. The DNA of the CDR3 is TGTGCCAGCAGCTTAACCCTAACCGGACAGGTCAGATTC. Based on the CDR3 plus reference TRBV7-2 and TRBJ2-7, the full variable domain is GAGVSQSPSNKVTEKGKDVELRCDPISGHTALYWYRQSLGQGLEFLIYFQGNSAPDKSGLPSDRFSAERTGGSVSTLTIQRTQQEDSAVYLCASSLTLTGQVRFGPGTRLTVT.

The V call is TRBV6-7, the J call TRBJ2-3, with 10 bases lining up with TRBD2. TRBV6-7 is an ORF; its function is uncertain. With 5 bases clipped from V and 2 bases from J, the junction kept 10 bases outside the gene matches. CDR3 length: 17 amino acids. The CDR3 protein is CASSRTELAGNTDTQYF. The CDR3 DNA reads TGTGCCAGCAGTAGAACTGAACTAGCGGGAAACACAGATACGCAGTATTTT.

V usage is TRBV5-4 and J usage is TRBJ2-3; no firm D call. The CDR3 sequence is 12 residues long. CDR1 and CDR2 (germline): SGHNT, YYREEE (reference sequence). Trimming removed 1 base at V and 6 bases at J, with 6 bases between. The CDR3 DNA sequence: TGTGCCAGCAGCTTGCCTTGGGATACGCAGTATTTT. Encoded protein: CASSLPWDTQYF.

The genes are TRBV11-1 and TRBJ2-7; tentative D call: TRBD2 (7 bases). This CDR3 is built from 16 residues. The V end lost 4 bases, the J end lost 0 bases, and 16 bases lay between the germline ends. In germline, CDR1 is SGHAT, CDR2 FQDESV (reference sequence). CDR3 protein: CASSSRAGANSYEQYF. The CDR3 DNA is TGTGCCAGCAGCTCCCGGGCGGGGGCAAACTCCTACGAGCAGTACTTC. The variable domain in full, completed from reference TRBV11-1 and TRBJ2-7, reads EAEVAQSPRYKITEKSQAVAFWCDPISGHATLYWYRQILGQGPELLVQFQDESVVDDSQLPKDRFSAERLKGVDSTLKIQPAELGDSAMYLCASSSRAGANSYEQYFGPGTRLTVT.

The CDR3, as DNA: TGTGCCAGCAGCTTGTGGGGGGGCCCCTACAATGAGCAGTTCTTC. The encoded protein is CASSLWGGPYNEQFF. The rearrangement joins TRBV5-6 to TRBJ2-1, with D possibly matching TRBD2 (7 bases). Germline CDR1 is SGHDT and CDR2 is YYEEEE. The CDR3 consists of 15 residues. Trimming removed 1 base from V and 2 bases from J, with 10 bases in between.

The chain has TRBV19 and TRBJ1-1; D call uncertain. Trimming removed 3 bases at V and 4 bases at J, with 6 bases between. CDR1 LNHDA and CDR2 SQIVND come from the germline V gene (reference sequence). The CDR3 is 12 residues long. The DNA for the CDR3 is TGTGCCAGTAGTATGGGGATCACTGAAGCTTTCTTT. It codes for CASSMGITEAFF. Drawing the rest from reference TRBV19 and TRBJ1-1, the complete variable domain is DGGITQSPKYLFRKEGQNVTLSCEQNLNHDAMYWYRQDPGQGLRLIYYSQIVNDFQKGDIAEGYSVSREKKESFPLTVTSAQKNPTAFYLCASSMGITEAFFGQGTRLTVV.

This sequence joins TRBV14 and TRBJ2-3; a possible D gene is TRBD2 (5 bases). V was trimmed by 8 bases and J by 6 bases, leaving 9 bases between them. Germline V gives CDR1 SGHDN, CDR2 FVKESK. The CDR3 runs 11 residues. CDR3 residues: CASGGWDTQYF. In DNA form, the CDR3 reads TGTGCCAGCGGAGGTTGGGATACGCAGTATTTT.

V usage is TRBV2 and J usage is TRBJ1-5, with TRBD1 identical over 9 bases. The germline CDR1 and CDR2 sequences are SNHLY and FYNNEI. V gave up 8 bases and J gave up 7 bases; unmatched junction bases: 9. CDR3 size: 14 residues. The CDR3 reads CASREDRGMQPQHF. Here the CDR3 DNA reads TGTGCCAGCCGGGAGGACAGGGGTATGCAGCCCCAGCATTTT. Drawing the rest from reference TRBV2 and TRBJ1-5, the complete variable domain is EPEVTQTPSHQVTQMGQEVILRCVPISNHLYFYWYRQILGQKVEFLVSFYNNEISEKSEIFDDQFSVERPDGSNFTLKIRSTKLEDSAMYFCASREDRGMQPQHFGDGTRLSIL.

The chain is built from TRBV29-1 and TRBJ1-2; 10 bases are a match to TRBD1. The CDR3 has 13 residues. CDR1 is SQVTM, CDR2 ANQGSEA, per germline. V trimming: 7 bases; J trimming: 6 bases; junction bases outside the gene matches: 8. Here the CDR3 reads CSDTRQGANGYTF. CDR3 nucleotides: TGCAGCGACACCCGACAGGGGGCTAATGGCTACACCTTC.

This chain joins TRBV5-6 and TRBJ2-7; possibly TRBD1 for D (6 bases). Germline assignment: CDR1 SGHDT and CDR2 YYEEEE. V shed 4 bases and J shed 0 bases, with 14 bases lying between them. The CDR3 length is 15 residues. The CDR3 reads CASSTGTSLSYEQYF. Here the CDR3 DNA reads TGTGCCAGCAGCACAGGGACATCTCTCTCCTACGAGCAGTACTTC.

The chain joins TRBV6-4 to TRBJ1-2; D remains ambiguous. V lost 2 bases, J lost 4 bases, and 8 bases lay in between. CDR1 is MRHNA and CDR2 is SNTAGT in the germline V gene. This CDR3 is built from 13 residues. CDR3 coding DNA: TGTGCCAGCAGTGACGGGCGGGGCTATGGCTACACCTTC. This translates into CASSDGRGYGYTF.

The V gene is TRBV30, the J gene TRBJ1-3, with TRBD1 as a possible D gene (6 bases). Between the trimmed V and J ends, which lost 4 bases and 3 bases, there was a span of 10 bases. CDR3 length: 13 residues. Germline values: CDR1 GTSNPN, CDR2 SVGIG (reference sequence). CDR3: CAWTGAIGNTIYF. The CDR3 DNA is TGTGCCTGGACAGGGGCTATTGGAAACACCATATATTTT.

V usage is TRBV7-8 and J usage is TRBJ2-3, with 7 bases fitting TRBD1. The CDR3 runs to 14 residues. Unmatched junction bases numbered 5, after V lost 5 bases and J lost 3 bases. Germline CDR1 and CDR2: SGHVS and FQNEAQ. The CDR3 is CASSTRQGTDTQYF. DNA for the CDR3: TGTGCCAGCAGCACCAGACAGGGAACAGATACGCAGTATTTT. The variable domain in full, completed from reference TRBV7-8 and TRBJ2-3, reads GAGVSQSPRYKVAKRGQDVALRCDPISGHVSLFWYQQALGQGPEFLTYFQNEAQLDKSGLPSDRFFAERPEGSVSTLKIQRTQQEDSAVYLCASSTRQGTDTQYFGPGTRLTVL.

This chain joins TRBV11-2 and TRBJ1-6; D gene unclear. Trimming shortened V by 1 base and J by 7 bases, and 8 bases separated the two germline ends. Germline V gives CDR1 SGHAT, CDR2 FQNNGV. The CDR3 is made up of 14 amino acids. The CDR3 bases are TGTGCCAGCAGCTTAGGACCGACCAATTCACCCCTCCACTTT. Translation gives CASSLGPTNSPLHF.

Of note for this clone: Sequence at one end of the junction differs from germline and may be a read error. This rearrangement joins TRBV7-7 to TRBJ2-5; D not certain. Germline lookup yields CDR1 SSHAT and CDR2 FNYEAQ (reference sequence). The CDR3 totals 12 residues. CDR3 bases: TGTGCTAGCAGCTCCTCACAAGAGACCCAGTACTTC. Residues: CASSSSQETQYF.

CDR3 protein: CASSLSRTGFQPQHF. In DNA form, the CDR3 reads TGTGCCAGCAGTTTATCCCGGACAGGGTTCCAGCCCCAGCATTTT. This sequence joins TRBV27 and TRBJ1-5; 8 positions agree with TRBD1. There are 15 residues in the CDR3. V was clipped by 0 bases and J by 7 bases; unmatched bases: 5. Germline CDR1 and CDR2: MNHEY and SMNVEV (reference sequence).

The rearrangement links TRBV19 to TRBJ1-4; possibly TRBD1 for D (5 bases). The germline gives CDR1 LNHDA, CDR2 SQIVND (reference sequence). The CDR3 runs 15 residues. V was shortened by 3 bases and J by 6 bases, with 14 bases between the two germline ends. CDR3 bases: TGTGCCAGTAGTATCATACCTGGGGGGTATGAAAAACTGTTTTTT. Its translation: CASSIIPGGYEKLFF.

This chain uses TRBV4-1 with TRBJ1-6; D possibly corresponds to TRBD1 (6 bases). Trimming stripped 0 bases from V and 9 bases from J, with 15 bases between. Germline CDR1 and CDR2: MGHRA and YSYEKL. This CDR3 has 16 amino acids. Written as DNA, the CDR3 is TGCGCCAGCAGCCAAGACGGGGGCGGAGGGGGTTCACCCCTCCACTTT. It is translated as CASSQDGGGGGSPLHF.

The chain is built from TRBV5-5 and TRBJ2-2, with 12 bases matching TRBD1. The ends lost 2 bases at V and 5 bases at J; junction bases unmatched: 16. From germline, CDR1 is SGHKS and CDR2 YYEKEE (reference sequence). The CDR3 consists of 20 residues. The DNA of the CDR3 is TGTGCCAGCAGCTTCTCCGGGGGACAGGGGGCCCAAAGGAGAACCGGGGAGCTGTTTTTT. Encoded protein: CASSFSGGQGAQRRTGELFF.

V gene TRBV29-1 combines with J gene TRBJ2-1; D call uncertain. Trimming removed 1 base at V and 1 base at J, with 8 bases between. The germline gives CDR1 SQVTM, CDR2 ANQGSEA. The CDR3 length is 14 residues. This CDR3 is CSVEGKGSYNEQFF. CDR3 bases: TGCAGCGTTGAAGGTAAGGGATCCTACAATGAGCAGTTCTTC.

J is TRBJ2-1 and V is TRBV19; perhaps TRBD1 as D (6 bases). V shed 5 bases and J shed 5 bases, with 10 bases lying between them. CDR1 and CDR2 (germline): LNHDA, SQIVND (reference sequence). The CDR3 consists of 13 residues. CDR3 DNA: TGTGCCAGTAGTCCGGACAGTAACAATGAGCAGTTCTTC. It encodes CASSPDSNNEQFF.

V usage is TRBV25-1 and J usage is TRBJ1-1; D is uncertain. The CDR3 length is 12 residues. Germline lookup yields CDR1 MGHDK and CDR2 SYGVNS. V lost 3 bases and J 1 base, leaving 3 bases between the germline ends. CDR3 sequence: CASSDPNTEAFF. DNA for the CDR3: TGTGCCAGCAGTGACCCGAACACTGAAGCTTTCTTT.

The chain couples TRBV19 to TRBJ1-1, with a tentative D call TRBD1 (6 bases). The CDR3 sequence is 14 residues long. Trimming removed 4 bases from V and 2 bases from J, with 11 bases in between. Per germline, CDR1 LNHDA and CDR2 SQIVND (reference sequence). The CDR3 DNA reads TGTGCCAGTAGTAGCCAGGGGCTCAACACTGAAGCTTTCTTT. Translation: CASSSQGLNTEAFF.

This clone was detected once. The chain is built from TRBV5-1 and TRBJ1-6; weak D call: TRBD1 (5 bases). The CDR3 sequence is 16 residues long. In germline, CDR1 is SGHRS, CDR2 YFSETQ. The V and J ends lost 2 bases and 10 bases respectively, with 19 bases between them. CDR3 sequence: CASSFEGTSVFSPLHF. For the CDR3, the DNA is TGCGCCAGCAGCTTTGAAGGGACGTCCGTCTTCTCACCCCTCCACTTT. Variable domain in full (rest from reference TRBV5-1 and TRBJ1-6): KAGVTQTPRYLIKTRGQQVTLSCSPISGHRSVSWYQQTPGQGLQFLFEYFSETQRNKGNFPGRFSGRQFSNSRSEMNVSTLELGDSALYLCASSFEGTSVFSPLHFGNGTRLTVT.